What follows are 8 T cell receptor beta chains derived from one specimen sequenced in a study of graft-versus-host responses after intestinal transplantation. Processing was applied to graft tissue in order to liberate intraepithelial and lamina propria lymphocytes. Sequencing was performed with immunoSEQ multiplex PCR; in TCRdb, only in-frame clones are kept and a portion is missing. Among about 12,000 clones listed, about 73% were seen once. The sample in question was ileum tissue, obtained 140 to 150 days after intestinal transplantation. Receptor source: a human patient who received an intestinal transplant, so some T cells may come from the graft donor.

The chain employs TRBV9 and TRBJ2-7; 7 nucleotides agree with TRBD1. The germline V gene encodes CDR1 SGDLS and CDR2 YYNGEE. Trimming removed 0 bases from V and 2 bases from J; junction bases left unmatched: 5. There are 15 residues in the CDR3. The CDR3 is CASSVGRGQAYEQYF. CDR3 sequence (DNA): TGTGCCAGCAGCGTAGGTAGGGGGCAGGCCTACGAGCAGTACTTC.

The chain links TRBV28 to TRBJ2-1; 7 bases align to TRBD1. Trimming cost V 6 bases and J 12 bases; bases outside gene matches: 8. The CDR3 totals 12 residues. The germline V gene encodes CDR1 MDHEN and CDR2 SYDVKM. This CDR3 reads CASRRTGRMQFF. For the CDR3, the DNA is TGTGCCAGCAGGAGGACAGGACGCATGCAGTTCTTC.

The V call is TRBV7-9, the J call TRBJ1-2; 7 bases map to TRBD1. V was pared by 5 bases and J by 0 bases, with 0 bases of the junction left unmatched. Germline V gives CDR1 SEHNR, CDR2 FQNEAQ (reference sequence). The CDR3 runs to 13 residues. CDR3 in amino acids: CASSGQANYGYTF. CDR3 DNA: TGTGCCAGCAGCGGACAGGCTAACTATGGCTACACCTTC.

The chain couples TRBV4-1 to TRBJ2-7, with TRBD1 identical over 8 bases. The length of the CDR3 is 16 residues. Per germline, CDR1 MGHRA and CDR2 YSYEKL. V was clipped by 1 base and J by 1 base; unmatched bases: 6. The CDR3 DNA is TGCGCCAGCAGCCAAGGGACAGGGCCGACGTCCTACGAGCAGTACTTC. It yields the protein CASSQGTGPTSYEQYF.

The V and J genes are TRBV27 and TRBJ2-3; D unclear. CDR3 size: 12 residues. Per the germline V gene, CDR1 is MNHEY and CDR2 is SMNVEV (reference sequence). Trimming shortened V by 6 bases and J by 6 bases, and 10 bases separated the two germline ends. CDR3 sequence reads: CASSISRDTQYF. The CDR3 DNA follows: TGTGCCAGCAGCATCTCCCGGGATACGCAGTATTTT.

This chain connects TRBV5-6 to TRBJ2-7, with D possibly TRBD2 on 6 matching bases. Per germline, CDR1 SGHDT and CDR2 YYEEEE. The CDR3 spans 13 residues. The V gene lost 1 base and the J gene lost 5 bases, with 10 bases spanning the gap. The CDR3: CASSLHGGDEQYF. The CDR3 coding sequence is TGTGCCAGCAGCTTGCACGGCGGGGACGAGCAGTACTTC.

CDR3 DNA sequence: TGTGCCTCTTCTAGCGGGGGCAATGAGCAGTTCTTC. Protein sequence: CASSSGGNEQFF. The chain employs TRBV19 and TRBJ2-1; 10 bases match TRBD2. The CDR3 is 12 residues long. Germline lookup yields CDR1 LNHDA and CDR2 SQIVND (reference sequence). Trimming at V came to 11 bases and at J to 6 bases, leaving 4 bases not matched to a gene.

CDR3 sequence reads: CASRPAIGVYGYTF. The DNA for the CDR3 is TGCGCCAGCAGACCGGCGATCGGAGTCTATGGCTACACCTTC. The J gene is TRBJ1-2, the V gene TRBV4-3; D is unclear. The CDR3 is made up of 14 amino acids. Germline assignment: CDR1 LGHNA and CDR2 YSLEER. Trimming removed 6 bases from V and 4 bases from J, with 15 bases in between.